This TCR beta chain was recovered during a study of blood T cell repertoires in COVID-19. This CDR3 has 16 amino acids. Looked up from germline, CDR1 is SGHNT and CDR2 is YYREEE (reference sequence). V shed 4 bases and J shed 4 bases, with 20 bases lying between them. Sequencing used immunoSEQ multiplex PCR; TCRdb keeps in-frame clones, though not all of them. This table holds roughly 70,000 clones, approximately 90% found once. Specimen: peripheral blood. This sequence joins TRBV5-4 and TRBJ2-5; maybe TRBD1 (6 bases). The clonotype originates from a woman at least 80 years old with active COVID-19. CDR3 loop: CASSPRSGEGAETQYF. The CDR3 region has the DNA TGTGCCAGCAGCCCACGGTCAGGGGAAGGTGCAGAGACCCAGTACTTC.